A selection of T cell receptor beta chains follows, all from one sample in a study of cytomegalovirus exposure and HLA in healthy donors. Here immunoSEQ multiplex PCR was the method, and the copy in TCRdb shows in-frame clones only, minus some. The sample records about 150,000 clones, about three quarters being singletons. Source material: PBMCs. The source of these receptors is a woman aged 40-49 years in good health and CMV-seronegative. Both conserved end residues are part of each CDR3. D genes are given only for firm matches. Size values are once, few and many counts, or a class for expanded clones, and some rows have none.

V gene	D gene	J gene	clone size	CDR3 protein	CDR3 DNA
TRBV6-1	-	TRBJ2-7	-	CASSEPGEQYF	TGTGCCAGCAGCGAACCGGGCGAGCAGTACTTC
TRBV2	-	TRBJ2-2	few	CASSFYTGELFF	TGTGCCAGCAGTTTCTACACCGGGGAGCTGTTTTTT
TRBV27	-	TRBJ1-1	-	CAAVGGWASGEAFF	TGTGCCGCGGTCGGAGGATGGGCGAGTGGTGAAGCTTTCTTT
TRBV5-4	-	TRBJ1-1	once	CASSSGLTEAFF	TGTGCCAGCAGCTCCGGACTTACTGAAGCTTTCTTT
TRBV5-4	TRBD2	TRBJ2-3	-	CASSLGGREGTDTQYF	TGTGCCAGCAGCTTGGGGGGGCGGGAGGGCACAGATACGCAGTATTTT
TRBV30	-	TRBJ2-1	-	CAWSVLGGGEQFF	TGTGCCTGGAGTGTACTAGGGGGGGGTGAGCAGTTCTTC
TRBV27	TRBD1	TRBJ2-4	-	CASSSLTGVGIQYF	TGTGCCAGCAGTTCATTGACAGGGGTAGGCATTCAGTACTTC
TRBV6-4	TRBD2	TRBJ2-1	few	CASSDGGGSSYNEQFF	TGTGCCAGCAGTGATGGCGGGGGGAGCTCCTACAATGAGCAGTTCTTC
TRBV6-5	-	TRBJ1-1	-	CASSRGQYTEAFF	TGTGCCAGCAGTCGCGGACAGTACACTGAAGCTTTCTTT
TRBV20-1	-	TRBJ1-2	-	CSARVRKGYTF	TGCAGTGCTAGAGTGAGGAAGGGCTACACCTTC
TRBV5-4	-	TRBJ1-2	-	CASSAPGSYGYTF	TGTGCCAGCAGCGCACCGGGGAGCTATGGCTACACCTTC